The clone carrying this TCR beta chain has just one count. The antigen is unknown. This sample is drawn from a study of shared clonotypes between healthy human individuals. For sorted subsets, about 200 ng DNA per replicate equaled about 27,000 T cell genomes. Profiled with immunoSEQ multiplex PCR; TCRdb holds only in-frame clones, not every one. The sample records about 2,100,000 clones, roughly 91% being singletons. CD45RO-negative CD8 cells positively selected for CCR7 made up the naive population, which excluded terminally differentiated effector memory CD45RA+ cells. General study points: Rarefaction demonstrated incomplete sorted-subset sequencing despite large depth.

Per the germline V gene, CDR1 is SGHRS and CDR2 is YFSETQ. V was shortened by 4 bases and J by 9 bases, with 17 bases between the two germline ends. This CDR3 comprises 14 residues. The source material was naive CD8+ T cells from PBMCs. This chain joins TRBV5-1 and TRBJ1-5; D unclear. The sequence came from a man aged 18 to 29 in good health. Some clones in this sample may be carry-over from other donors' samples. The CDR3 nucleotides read TGCGCCAGCAGCCCAGACGGGGATCTCGGGCCCCAGCATTTT. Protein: CASSPDGDLGPQHF.